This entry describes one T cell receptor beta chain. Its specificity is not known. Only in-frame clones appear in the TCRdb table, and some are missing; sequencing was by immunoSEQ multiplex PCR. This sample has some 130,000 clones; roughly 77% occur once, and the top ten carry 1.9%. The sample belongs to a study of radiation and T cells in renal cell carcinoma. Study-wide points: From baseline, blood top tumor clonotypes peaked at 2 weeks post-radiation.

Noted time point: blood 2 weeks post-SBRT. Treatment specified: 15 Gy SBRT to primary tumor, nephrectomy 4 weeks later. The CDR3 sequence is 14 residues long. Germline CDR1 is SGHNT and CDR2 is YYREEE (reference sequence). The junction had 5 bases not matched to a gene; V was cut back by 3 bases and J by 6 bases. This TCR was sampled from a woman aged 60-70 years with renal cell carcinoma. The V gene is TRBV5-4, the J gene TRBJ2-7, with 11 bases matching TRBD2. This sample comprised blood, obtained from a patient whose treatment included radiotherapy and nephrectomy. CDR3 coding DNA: TGTGCCAGCAGCTCGGGACTAGCGGTGCCCGAGCAGTACTTC. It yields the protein CASSSGLAVPEQYF. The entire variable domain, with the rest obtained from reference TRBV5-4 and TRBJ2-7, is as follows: ETGVTQSPTHLIKTRGQQVTLRCSSQSGHNTVSWYQQALGQGPQFIFQYYREEENGRGNFPPRFSGLQFPNYSSELNVNALELDDSALYLCASSSGLAVPEQYFGPGTRLTVT.